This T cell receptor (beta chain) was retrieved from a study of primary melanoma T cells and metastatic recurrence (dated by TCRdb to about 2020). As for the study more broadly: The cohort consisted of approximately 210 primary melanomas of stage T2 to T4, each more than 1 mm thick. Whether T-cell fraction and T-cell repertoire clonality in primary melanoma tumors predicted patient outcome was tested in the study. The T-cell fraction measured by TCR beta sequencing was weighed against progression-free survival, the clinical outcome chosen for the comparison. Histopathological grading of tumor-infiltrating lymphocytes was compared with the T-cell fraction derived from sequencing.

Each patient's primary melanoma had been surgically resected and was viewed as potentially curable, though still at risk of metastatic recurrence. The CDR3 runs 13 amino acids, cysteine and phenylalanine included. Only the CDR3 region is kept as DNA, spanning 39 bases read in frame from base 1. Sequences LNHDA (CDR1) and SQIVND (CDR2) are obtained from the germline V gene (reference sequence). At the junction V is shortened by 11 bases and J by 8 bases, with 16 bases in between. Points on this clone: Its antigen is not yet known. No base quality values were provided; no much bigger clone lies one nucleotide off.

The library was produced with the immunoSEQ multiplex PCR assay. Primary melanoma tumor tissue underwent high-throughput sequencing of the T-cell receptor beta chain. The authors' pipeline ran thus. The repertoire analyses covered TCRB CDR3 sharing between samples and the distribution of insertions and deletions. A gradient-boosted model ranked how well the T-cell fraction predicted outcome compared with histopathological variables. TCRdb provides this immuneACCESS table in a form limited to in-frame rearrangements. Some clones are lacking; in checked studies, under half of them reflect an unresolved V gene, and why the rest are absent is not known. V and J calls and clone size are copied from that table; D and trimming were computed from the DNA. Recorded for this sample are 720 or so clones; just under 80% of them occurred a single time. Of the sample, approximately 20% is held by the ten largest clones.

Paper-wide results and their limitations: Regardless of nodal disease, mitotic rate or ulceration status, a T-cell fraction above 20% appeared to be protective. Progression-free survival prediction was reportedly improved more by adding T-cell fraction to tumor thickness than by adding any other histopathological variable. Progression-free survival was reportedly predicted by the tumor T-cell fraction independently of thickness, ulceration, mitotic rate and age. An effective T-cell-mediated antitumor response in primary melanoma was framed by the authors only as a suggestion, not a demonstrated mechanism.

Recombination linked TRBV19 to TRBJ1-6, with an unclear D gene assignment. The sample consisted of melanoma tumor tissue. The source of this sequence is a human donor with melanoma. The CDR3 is CASNPVSDSPLHF. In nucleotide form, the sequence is TGTGCCTCGAACCCGGTCTCGGATTCACCCCTCCACTTT. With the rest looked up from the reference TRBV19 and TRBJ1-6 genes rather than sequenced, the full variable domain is DGGITQSPKYLFRKEGQNVTLSCEQNLNHDAMYWYRQDPGQGLRLIYYSQIVNDFQKGDIAEGYSVSREKKESFPLTVTSAQKNPTAFYLCASNPVSDSPLHFGNGTRLTVT.